This T cell receptor (beta chain) was identified during a study of T cells in narcolepsy (dated by TCRdb to about 2018). Regarding the research as a whole: The study enrolled patients with narcolepsy type 1 or type 2 (NT1, NT2) together with healthy control donors. To look for autoreactive T cells in narcolepsy patients that target self-antigens of hypocretin neurons (hypocretin, TRIB2), the study used TCR Vbeta sequencing to follow clonotypes in blood and CSF.

For TCR Vbeta sequencing, memory CD4+ T cells were sorted ex vivo from the peripheral blood of both healthy controls and narcolepsy patients. The junction carries 21 bases between V and J, which are trimmed by 0 bases and 4 bases respectively. According to the germline V gene, CDR1 reads SGHNT and CDR2 reads YENEEA. From cysteine to phenylalanine, the CDR3 is 18 amino acids long. CDR3 DNA is the only sequence kept; it has 54 bases, read in frame from the first base. With regard to this clone: Its binding antigen is unknown. No much larger clone is present one base from it, and per-base qualities are unavailable.

Results the study describes overall, beyond this receptor: Autoreactive clonotypes were reported to be detected serially in the blood of the same patients and of different patients, but not in the blood of healthy controls. No sequences matching autoreactive T cell clones were contained in some blood memory CD4+ repertoires from patients and controls. Numbers of sequenced blood memory CD4+ clonotypes were comparable, with averages of about 39,494 in patients and approximately 33,000 in controls. Plots comparing CSF and blood CD4+ T cell clonotypes from the same patient highlighted HCRT-specific and TRIB2-specific autoreactive clonotypes.

The library was built by means of the immunoSEQ multiplex PCR assay. TCRdb took over this immuneACCESS table, retaining in-frame rearrangements with V and J assigned. Such tables are incomplete; in checked studies, under half of the missing clones stem from an unresolved V gene, and the remainder is unexplained. The sample yields around 42,000 clones; around 89% were counted once. The ten largest make up under 1.5% of the sample. Source material: CD45RA- memory CD4+ T cells from PBMCs. The sample's cell subset or site, from its label and the paper: memory T cells sorted ex vivo from peripheral blood. The TCR sequence derives from a human donor with narcolepsy. The chain couples TRBV11-3 to TRBJ1-1, and TRBD1 may be the D gene, going by 6 matching bases. The DNA sequence reads TGTGCCAGCAGCTTAGAAGCAACAGGGACCTGGGCTGGCACTGAAGCTTTCTTT. This translates into CASSLEATGTWAGTEAFF.